The clone carrying this T cell receptor (beta chain) was counted a few times. This specimen belongs to a study of T-cell reconstitution after alpha-beta-depleted transplantation in children. There are 16 residues in the CDR3. CDR1 and CDR2 (germline): MNHEY, SVGEGT. The V segment lost 3 bases and the J segment 4 bases; nucleotides outside the gene matches: 9. Unique molecular identifiers were used in preparing the TCRbeta library. TCRdb itself ran the PCR reads through MiXCR, one entry per CDR3 protein. The repertoire has about 610,000 distinct CDR3 sequences, 8% to 11% of them found once; the top ten carry about 4%.

Sequences were derived from PBMCs from the stem cell graft donor, sampled from the stem cell graft. V gene TRBV6-2 or TRBV6-3 combines with J gene TRBJ2-1, with 7 bases identical to TRBD1. This receptor was taken from a human donor who donated a stem cell graft to a child with acute myeloid leukemia. DNA for the CDR3: TGTGCCAGCAGTTATCCGCCGGGACAGAGATACAATGAGCAGTTCTTC. As protein: CASSYPPGQRYNEQFF.